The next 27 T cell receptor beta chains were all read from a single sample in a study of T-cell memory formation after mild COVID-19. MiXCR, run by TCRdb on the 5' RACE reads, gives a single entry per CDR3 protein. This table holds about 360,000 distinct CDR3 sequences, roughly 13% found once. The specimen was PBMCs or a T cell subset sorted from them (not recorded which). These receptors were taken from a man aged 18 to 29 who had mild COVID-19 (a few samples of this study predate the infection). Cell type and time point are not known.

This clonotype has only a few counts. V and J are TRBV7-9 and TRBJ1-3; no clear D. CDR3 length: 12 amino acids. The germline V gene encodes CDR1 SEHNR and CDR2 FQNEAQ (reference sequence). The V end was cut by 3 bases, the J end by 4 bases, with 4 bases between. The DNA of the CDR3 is TGTGCCAGCAGCTTTGACGGAAACACCATATATTTT. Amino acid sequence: CASSFDGNTIYF.

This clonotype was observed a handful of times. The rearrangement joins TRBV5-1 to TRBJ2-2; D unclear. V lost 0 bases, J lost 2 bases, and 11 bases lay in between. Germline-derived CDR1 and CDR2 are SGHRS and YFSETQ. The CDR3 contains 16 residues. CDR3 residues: CASSLDSAVNTGELFF. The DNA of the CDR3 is TGCGCCAGCAGCTTGGACAGTGCGGTAAACACCGGGGAGCTGTTTTTT.

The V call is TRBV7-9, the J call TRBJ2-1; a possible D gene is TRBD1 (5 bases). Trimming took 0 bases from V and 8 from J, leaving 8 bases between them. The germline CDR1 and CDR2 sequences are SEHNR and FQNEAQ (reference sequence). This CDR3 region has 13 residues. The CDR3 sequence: CASSLAQGYEQFF. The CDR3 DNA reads TGTGCCAGCAGCTTAGCTCAGGGTTATGAGCAGTTCTTC.

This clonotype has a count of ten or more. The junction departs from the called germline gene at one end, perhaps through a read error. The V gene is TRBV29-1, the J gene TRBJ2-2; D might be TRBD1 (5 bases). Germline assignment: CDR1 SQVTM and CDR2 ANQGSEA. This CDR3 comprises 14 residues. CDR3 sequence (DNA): TGCAGCGTGGGGTCACCAGGGAACGCCGGGGAGCTGTTTTTT. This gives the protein CSVGSPGNAGELFF.

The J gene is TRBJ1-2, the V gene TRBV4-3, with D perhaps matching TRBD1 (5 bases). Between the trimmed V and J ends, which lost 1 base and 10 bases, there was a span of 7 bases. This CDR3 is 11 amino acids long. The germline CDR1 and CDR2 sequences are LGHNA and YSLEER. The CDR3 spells CASSQGRAYTF. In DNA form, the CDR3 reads TGCGCCAGCAGCCAAGGCAGGGCCTACACCTTC.

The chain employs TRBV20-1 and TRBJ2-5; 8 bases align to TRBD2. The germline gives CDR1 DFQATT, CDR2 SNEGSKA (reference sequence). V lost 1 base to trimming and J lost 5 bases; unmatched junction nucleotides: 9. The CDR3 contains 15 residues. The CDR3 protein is CSARVAGGAWETQYF. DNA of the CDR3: TGCAGTGCTAGAGTTGCCGGGGGGGCTTGGGAGACCCAGTACTTC.

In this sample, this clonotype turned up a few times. The CDR3 protein is CASSPPRGNQETQYF. CDR3 nucleotide sequence: TGTGCCAGCTCACCTCCACGGGGGAACCAAGAGACCCAGTACTTC. The chain uses TRBV18 and TRBJ2-5, with a tentative D call TRBD2 (6 bases). V lost 3 bases, J lost 0 bases, and 11 bases lay in between. Germline lookup yields CDR1 KGHSH and CDR2 LQKENI. The CDR3 is made up of 15 amino acids.

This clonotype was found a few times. The DNA for the CDR3 is TGTGCCAGCAGCCCCCGGGACAGGGGTGGGTATGGCTACACCTTC. It codes for CASSPRDRGGYGYTF. V and J are TRBV3-1 and TRBJ1-2; the match to TRBD1 covers 10 bases. In germline, CDR1 is LGHDT, CDR2 YNNKEL (reference sequence). There are 15 residues in the CDR3. Trimming took 4 bases from V and 5 from J; bases not matched to a gene: 7.

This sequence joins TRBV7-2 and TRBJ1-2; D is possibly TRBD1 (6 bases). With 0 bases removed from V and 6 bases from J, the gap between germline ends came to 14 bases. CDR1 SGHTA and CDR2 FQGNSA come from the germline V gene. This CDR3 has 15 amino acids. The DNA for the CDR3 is TGTGCCAGCAGCTTAGCGCATTATCCAGGGGATGGCTACACCTTC. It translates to CASSLAHYPGDGYTF. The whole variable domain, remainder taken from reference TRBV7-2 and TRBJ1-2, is GAGVSQSPSNKVTEKGKDVELRCDPISGHTALYWYRQSLGQGLEFLIYFQGNSAPDKSGLPSDRFSAERTGGSVSTLTIQRTQQEDSAVYLCASSLAHYPGDGYTFGSGTRLTVV.

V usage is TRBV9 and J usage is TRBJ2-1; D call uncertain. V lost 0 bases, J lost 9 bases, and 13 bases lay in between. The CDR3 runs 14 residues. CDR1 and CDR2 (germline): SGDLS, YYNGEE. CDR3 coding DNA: TGTGCCAGCAGCGTAGAATGGTGGGATAGTGAGCAGTTCTTC. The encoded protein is CASSVEWWDSEQFF. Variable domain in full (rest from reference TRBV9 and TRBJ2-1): DSGVTQTPKHLITATGQRVTLRCSPRSGDLSVYWYQQSLDQGLQFLIQYYNGEERAKGNILERFSAQQFPDLHSELNLSSLELGDSALYFCASSVEWWDSEQFFGPGTRLTVL.

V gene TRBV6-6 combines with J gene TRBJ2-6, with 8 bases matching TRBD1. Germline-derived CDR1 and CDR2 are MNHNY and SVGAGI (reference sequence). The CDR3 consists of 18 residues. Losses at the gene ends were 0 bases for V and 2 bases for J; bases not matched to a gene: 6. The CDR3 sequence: CASSYSPGQDAGANVLTF. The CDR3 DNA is TGTGCCAGCAGTTACTCACCGGGACAGGACGCTGGGGCCAACGTCCTGACTTTC.

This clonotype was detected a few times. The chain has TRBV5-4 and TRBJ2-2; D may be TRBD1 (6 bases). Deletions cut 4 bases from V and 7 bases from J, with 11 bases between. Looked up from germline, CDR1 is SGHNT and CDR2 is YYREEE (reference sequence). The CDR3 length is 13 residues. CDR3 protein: CASSTNRVGELFF. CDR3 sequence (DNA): TGTGCCAGCAGCACGAACAGGGTCGGGGAGCTGTTTTTT.

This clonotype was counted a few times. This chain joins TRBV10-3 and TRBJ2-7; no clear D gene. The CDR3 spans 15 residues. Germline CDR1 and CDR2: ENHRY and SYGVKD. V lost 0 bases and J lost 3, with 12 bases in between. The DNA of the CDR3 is TGTGCCATCAGTGAGTCTGTAGGCTCCTTCTACGAGCAGTACGTC. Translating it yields CAISESVGSFYEQYV.

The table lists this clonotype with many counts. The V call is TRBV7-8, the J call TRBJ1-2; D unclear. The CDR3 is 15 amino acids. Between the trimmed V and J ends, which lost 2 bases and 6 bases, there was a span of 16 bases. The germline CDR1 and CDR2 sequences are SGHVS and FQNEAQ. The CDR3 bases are TGTGCCAGCAGCTTACGGCTGCAGGTAGAAAATGGCTACACCTTC. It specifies CASSLRLQVENGYTF. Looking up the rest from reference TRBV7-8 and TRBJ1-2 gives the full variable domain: GAGVSQSPRYKVAKRGQDVALRCDPISGHVSLFWYQQALGQGPEFLTYFQNEAQLDKSGLPSDRFFAERPEGSVSTLKIQRTQQEDSAVYLCASSLRLQVENGYTFGSGTRLTVV.

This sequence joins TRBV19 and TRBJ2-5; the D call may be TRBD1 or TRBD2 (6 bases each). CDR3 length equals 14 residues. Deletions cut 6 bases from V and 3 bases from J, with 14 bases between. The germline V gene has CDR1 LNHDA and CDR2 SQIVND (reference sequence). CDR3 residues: CASRGGLWEETQYF. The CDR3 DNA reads TGTGCCAGTAGGGGGGGCCTCTGGGAAGAGACCCAGTACTTC. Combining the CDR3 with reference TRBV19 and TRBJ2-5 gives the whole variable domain DGGITQSPKYLFRKEGQNVTLSCEQNLNHDAMYWYRQDPGQGLRLIYYSQIVNDFQKGDIAEGYSVSREKKESFPLTVTSAQKNPTAFYLCASRGGLWEETQYFGPGTRLLVL.

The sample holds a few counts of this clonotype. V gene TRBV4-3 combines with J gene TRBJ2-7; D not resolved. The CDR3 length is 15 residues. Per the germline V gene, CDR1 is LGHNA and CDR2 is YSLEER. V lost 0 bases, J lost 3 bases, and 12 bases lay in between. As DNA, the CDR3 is TGCGCCAGCAGCCAAGATCCTGACACCGGCTACGAGCAGTACTTC. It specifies CASSQDPDTGYEQYF.

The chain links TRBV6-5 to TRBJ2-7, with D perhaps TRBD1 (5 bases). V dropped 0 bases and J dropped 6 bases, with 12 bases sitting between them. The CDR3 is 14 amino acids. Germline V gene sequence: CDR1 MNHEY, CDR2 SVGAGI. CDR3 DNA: TGTGCCAGCAGTTACTCCATAGGGGCTCGCGAGCAGTACGTC. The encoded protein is CASSYSIGAREQYV.

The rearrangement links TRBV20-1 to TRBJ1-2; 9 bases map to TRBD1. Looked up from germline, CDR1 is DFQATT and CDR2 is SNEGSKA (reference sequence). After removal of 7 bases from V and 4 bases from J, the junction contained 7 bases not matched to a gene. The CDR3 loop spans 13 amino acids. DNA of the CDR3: TGCAGTGTAGATAGGGACAGGGCCTATGGCTACACCTTC. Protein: CSVDRDRAYGYTF.

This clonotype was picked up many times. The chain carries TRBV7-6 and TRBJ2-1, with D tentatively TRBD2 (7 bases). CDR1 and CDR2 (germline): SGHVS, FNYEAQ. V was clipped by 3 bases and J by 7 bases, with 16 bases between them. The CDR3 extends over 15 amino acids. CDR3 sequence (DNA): TGTGCCAGCAGCTTCTTGGGGGGGGCCACGAATGAGCAGTTCTTC. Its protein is CASSFLGGATNEQFF.

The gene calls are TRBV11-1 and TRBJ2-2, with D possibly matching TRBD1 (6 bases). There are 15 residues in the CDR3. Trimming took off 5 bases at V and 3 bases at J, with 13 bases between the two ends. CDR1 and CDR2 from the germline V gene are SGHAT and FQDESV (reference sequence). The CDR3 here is CASSPTEGDTGELFF. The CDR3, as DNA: TGTGCCAGCAGCCCAACAGAGGGGGACACCGGGGAGCTGTTTTTT.

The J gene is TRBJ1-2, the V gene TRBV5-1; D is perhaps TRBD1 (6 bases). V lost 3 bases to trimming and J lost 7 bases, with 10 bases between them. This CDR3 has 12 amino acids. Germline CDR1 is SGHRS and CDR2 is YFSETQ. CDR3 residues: CASSSQGIGYTF. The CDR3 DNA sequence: TGCGCCAGCAGCTCACAGGGTATTGGCTACACCTTC.

Here the CDR3 reads CASSQREGGEQFF. DNA of the CDR3: TGCGCCAGCAGCCAACGGGAGGGGGGTGAGCAGTTCTTC. This chain joins TRBV4-3 and TRBJ2-1; 8 bases line up with TRBD2. This CDR3 contains 13 residues. Trimming at V came to 2 bases and at J to 9 bases, leaving 3 bases not matched to a gene. The germline gives CDR1 LGHNA, CDR2 YSLEER.

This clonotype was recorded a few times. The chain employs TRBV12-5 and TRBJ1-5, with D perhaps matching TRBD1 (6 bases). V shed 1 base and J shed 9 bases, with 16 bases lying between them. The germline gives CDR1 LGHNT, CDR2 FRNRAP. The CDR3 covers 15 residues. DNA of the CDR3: TGTGCTAGTGGTTTGGCTCGAGGGGGGGACGCGCCCCAGCATTTT. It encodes CASGLARGGDAPQHF.

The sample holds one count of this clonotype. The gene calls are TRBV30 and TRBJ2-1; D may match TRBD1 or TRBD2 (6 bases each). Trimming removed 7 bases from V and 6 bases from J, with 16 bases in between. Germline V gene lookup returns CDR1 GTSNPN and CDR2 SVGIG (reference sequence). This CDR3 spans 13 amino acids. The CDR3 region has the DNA TGTGCCTCCGCCCGGGGGCCTTCCAATGAGCAGTTCTTC. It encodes CASARGPSNEQFF.

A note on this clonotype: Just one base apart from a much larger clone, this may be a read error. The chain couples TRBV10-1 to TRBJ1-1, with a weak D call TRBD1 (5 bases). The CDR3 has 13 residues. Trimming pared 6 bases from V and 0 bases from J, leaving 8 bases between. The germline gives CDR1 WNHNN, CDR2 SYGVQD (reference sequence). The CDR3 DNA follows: TGCGCCAGCAGCAGACAGTTGAACACTGAAGCTTTCTTT. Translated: CASSRQLNTEAFF.

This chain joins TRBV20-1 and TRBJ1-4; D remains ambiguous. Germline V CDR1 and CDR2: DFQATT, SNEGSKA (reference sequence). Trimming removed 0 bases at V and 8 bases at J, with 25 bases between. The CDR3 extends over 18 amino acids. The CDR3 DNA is TGCAGTGCTAGAGATCAGAAAGGCTCGCGGTACTCGCAAGAAAAACTGTTTTTT. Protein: CSARDQKGSRYSQEKLFF.

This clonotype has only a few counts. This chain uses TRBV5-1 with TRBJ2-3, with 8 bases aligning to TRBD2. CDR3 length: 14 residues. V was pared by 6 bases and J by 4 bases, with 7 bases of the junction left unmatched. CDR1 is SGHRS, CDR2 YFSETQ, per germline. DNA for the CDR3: TGCGCCAGCAATCAAGCGGGGGTCGCAGATACGCAGTATTTT. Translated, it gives CASNQAGVADTQYF.